Listed here is a single TCR beta chain. TCRdb re-analysed the 5' RACE reads in MiXCR, keeping a single row per CDR3 protein. The sample has about 460,000 distinct CDR3 sequences; 11% to 15% are singletons. These data originate in a study of identical twins. The CDR3 spans 15 residues. V lost 4 bases and J lost 6; bases outside the gene matches: 5. The germline V gene encodes CDR1 KGHDR and CDR2 SFDVKD. In addition, the sample was reused for a study of yellow fever vaccine responses in identical twins.

The chain uses TRBV24-1 and TRBJ2-4; TRBD1 matches 10 bases. This clonotype was obtained from a woman between 18 and 29 years old in good health. The sequencing input was CD4+ T cells sorted from blood. The CDR3 DNA reads TGTGCCACCAGTGACCCCCGGACAGGGGGAAACATTCAGTACTTC. This gives the protein CATSDPRTGGNIQYF.